This TCR beta chain originates from a study of OX40 agonist ivuxolimab in advanced cancers. Assay: immunoSEQ multiplex PCR; the TCRdb copy retains only in-frame clones and omits some. The data contain roughly 56,000 clones, about 76% of them seen just once; the ten biggest clones take up roughly 1.1%. Germline CDR1 reads SGHRS; CDR2 reads YFSETQ. V was pared by 0 bases and J by 0 bases, with 9 bases of the junction left unmatched. This CDR3 comprises 20 residues. The rearrangement uses TRBV5-1 and TRBJ2-3; 14 bases agree with TRBD2. The origin of this receptor is an adult with an advanced solid tumor such as melanoma, head and neck, liver or kidney cancer. The sequenced sample was CD4+ or CD8+ T cells sorted from blood, obtained in a trial of the OX40 agonist ivuxolimab. The chain's CDR3 is CASSLGVGLAGGPSTDTQYF. The CDR3 nucleotides are TGCGCCAGCAGCTTGGGTGTCGGACTAGCGGGAGGCCCTAGCACAGATACGCAGTATTTT. Together with reference TRBV5-1 and TRBJ2-3, the CDR3 gives the full variable domain: KAGVTQTPRYLIKTRGQQVTLSCSPISGHRSVSWYQQTPGQGLQFLFEYFSETQRNKGNFPGRFSGRQFSNSRSEMNVSTLELGDSALYLCASSLGVGLAGGPSTDTQYFGPGTRLTVL.